Listed here are 14 T cell receptor beta chains from one sample, sequenced in a study of long-term antiretroviral therapy in people with HIV. This was the immunoSEQ v3.0 assay at survey level. Method: immunoSEQ multiplex PCR; TCRdb's copy keeps in-frame clones and lacks some. Here the sample spans some 23,000 clones, approximately 86% being singletons. The material was unsorted PBMCs, obtained around 4.5 years after starting antiretroviral therapy. Receptor source: a man in his thirties or forties with HIV.

This rearrangement joins TRBV18 to TRBJ2-5; D may be TRBD1 (5 bases). The J call is uncertain, as TRBJ2-7 better fits the DNA end. Germline CDR1 and CDR2: KGHSH and LQKENI. The CDR3 length is 14 residues. The CDR3 coding sequence is TGTGCCAGCTCACAATCTACTCGAAGGGGCGAGCAGTACTTC. Amino acids: CASSQSTRRGEQYF.

The chain joins TRBV10-3 to TRBJ2-7; 11 nucleotides agree with TRBD2. Germline CDR1 ENHRY, CDR2 SYGVKD. The CDR3 totals 12 residues. V was clipped by 7 bases and J by 6 bases; unmatched bases: 2. The CDR3 DNA reads as TGTGCCATCACCGGGACTAGCGGCGAGCAGTACTTC. It yields the protein CAITGTSGEQYF.

This clone has just one count. The chain joins TRBV2 to TRBJ2-7, with 7 bases lining up with TRBD2. CDR1 SNHLY and CDR2 FYNNEI come from the germline V gene. There are 15 residues in the CDR3. The J segment lost 2 bases and the V segment lost 7 bases, leaving 11 bases of the junction unmatched. For the CDR3, the DNA is TGTGCCAGCACTGTCGTCGGGACTATAACCTACGAGCAGTACTTC. Translation gives CASTVVGTITYEQYF.

This clone was observed a single time. The chain has TRBV15 and TRBJ2-7; D is tentatively TRBD1 or TRBD2 (5 bases each). The germline V gene has CDR1 LNHNV and CDR2 YYDKDF (reference sequence). The CDR3 covers 13 residues. The V end was cut by 4 bases, the J end by 3 bases, with 10 bases between. Here the CDR3 DNA reads TGTGCCACCAGCATTGGGACGGACTACGAGCAGTACTTC. Its protein product is CATSIGTDYEQYF.

This chain connects TRBV9 to TRBJ2-1; 8 nucleotides align to TRBD1. The CDR3 contains 16 residues. The J segment lost 3 bases and the V segment lost 0 bases, leaving 5 bases of the junction unmatched. Germline loops: CDR1 SGDLS, CDR2 YYNGEE. In DNA, the CDR3 is TGTGCCAGCAGCGTAGAAGGGGGGACAGGCTACAATGAGCAGTTCTTC. Its translation: CASSVEGGTGYNEQFF. Supplemented by reference TRBV9 and TRBJ2-1, the full variable domain reads DSGVTQTPKHLITATGQRVTLRCSPRSGDLSVYWYQQSLDQGLQFLIQYYNGEERAKGNILERFSAQQFPDLHSELNLSSLELGDSALYFCASSVEGGTGYNEQFFGPGTRLTVL.

The chain joins TRBV18 to TRBJ1-1; the D gene is possibly TRBD1 (5 bases). This CDR3 is 15 amino acids long. In germline, CDR1 is KGHSH, CDR2 LQKENI. With 1 base removed from V and 3 bases from J, the gap between germline ends came to 12 bases. The CDR3 region is CASSPLGLTHTEAFF. The CDR3 nucleotides are TGTGCCAGCTCACCACTGGGACTGACCCACACTGAAGCTTTCTTT.

The gene calls are TRBV18 and TRBJ2-7, with 7 nucleotides matching TRBD1. From germline, CDR1 is KGHSH and CDR2 LQKENI. The CDR3 extends over 13 amino acids. Losses at the gene ends were 6 bases for V and 2 bases for J; bases not matched to a gene: 4. The CDR3 sequence is CASSLDRAYEQYF. CDR3 in DNA: TGTGCCAGCTCGTTAGACAGGGCCTACGAGCAGTACTTC.

V usage is TRBV19 and J usage is TRBJ1-2, with a possible D match to TRBD1 (6 bases). The V gene lost 4 bases and the J gene lost 4 bases, with 13 bases spanning the gap. CDR3 size: 14 residues. From germline, CDR1 is LNHDA and CDR2 SQIVND (reference sequence). The CDR3 region has the DNA TGTGCCAGTAGTACGGTGGACAGAGCCTATGGCTACACCTTC. It yields the protein CASSTVDRAYGYTF. The full variable domain, with the rest looked up from reference TRBV19 and TRBJ1-2, is DGGITQSPKYLFRKEGQNVTLSCEQNLNHDAMYWYRQDPGQGLRLIYYSQIVNDFQKGDIAEGYSVSREKKESFPLTVTSAQKNPTAFYLCASSTVDRAYGYTFGSGTRLTVV.

The chain has TRBV27 and TRBJ2-7, with TRBD1 matching 8 bases. The CDR3 is 14 amino acids. After removal of 6 bases from V and 4 bases from J, the junction contained 8 bases not matched to a gene. Germline lookup yields CDR1 MNHEY and CDR2 SMNVEV (reference sequence). CDR3 DNA: TGTGCCAGCAGCTTGACAGGACAGGGTTACGAGCAGTACTTC. Translated: CASSLTGQGYEQYF.

The rearrangement links TRBV2 to TRBJ1-3; D gene uncertain. Per the germline V gene, CDR1 is SNHLY and CDR2 is FYNNEI. Deletions cut 2 bases from V and 0 bases from J, with 8 bases between. The CDR3 is 15 residues long. The CDR3: CASSEIRSSGNTIYF. The CDR3 nucleotides are TGTGCCAGCAGTGAAATCCGTTCCTCTGGAAACACCATATATTTT.

In this sample, this clone turned up once. The chain is built from TRBV7-9 and TRBJ1-1; D not resolved. The V gene's germline CDR1 is SEHNR and CDR2 FQNEAQ (reference sequence). V lost 2 bases and J 9 bases, leaving 13 bases between the germline ends. CDR3 size: 13 residues. The CDR3 reads CASSLRESRKAFF. The DNA for the CDR3 is TGTGCCAGCAGCTTACGGGAAAGCCGGAAAGCTTTCTTT. Full variable domain (missing parts from reference TRBV7-9 and TRBJ1-1): DTGVSQNPRHKITKRGQNVTFRCDPISEHNRLYWYRQTLGQGPEFLTYFQNEAQLEKSRLLSDRFSAERPKGSFSTLEIQRTEQGDSAMYLCASSLRESRKAFFGQGTRLTVV.

V gene TRBV18 combines with J gene TRBJ2-7, with 13 bases matching TRBD2. The CDR3 is 14 residues long. With 5 bases clipped from V and 6 bases from J, the junction kept 4 bases outside the gene matches. The germline gives CDR1 KGHSH, CDR2 LQKENI. CDR3 in amino acids: CASSKTSGRFEQYF. CDR3 nucleotides: TGTGCCAGCTCAAAGACTAGCGGGAGGTTCGAGCAGTACTTC.

CDR3 sequence (DNA): TGTGCCAGCTCACCAGGGGGACTCTCCTATGGCTACACCTTC. Its protein is CASSPGGLSYGYTF. The chain is built from TRBV18 and TRBJ1-2; D may be TRBD1 (5 bases). The CDR3 totals 14 residues. Germline values: CDR1 KGHSH, CDR2 LQKENI. The V end lost 2 bases, the J end lost 4 bases, and 11 bases lay between the germline ends. Supplemented by reference TRBV18 and TRBJ1-2, the full variable domain reads NAGVMQNPRHLVRRRGQEARLRCSPMKGHSHVYWYRQLPEEGLKFMVYLQKENIIDESGMPKERFSAEFPKEGPSILRIQQVVRGDSAAYFCASSPGGLSYGYTFGSGTRLTVV.

This chain joins TRBV5-6 and TRBJ2-1; the match to TRBD1 covers 8 bases. This CDR3 has 15 amino acids. The germline CDR1 and CDR2 sequences are SGHDT and YYEEEE. V shed 0 bases, J shed 7 bases, and the junction held 6 bases outside the gene matches. The CDR3 sequence: CASSLGGQVGNEQFF. The CDR3 nucleotides read TGTGCCAGCAGCTTGGGGGGACAGGTAGGGAATGAGCAGTTCTTC.